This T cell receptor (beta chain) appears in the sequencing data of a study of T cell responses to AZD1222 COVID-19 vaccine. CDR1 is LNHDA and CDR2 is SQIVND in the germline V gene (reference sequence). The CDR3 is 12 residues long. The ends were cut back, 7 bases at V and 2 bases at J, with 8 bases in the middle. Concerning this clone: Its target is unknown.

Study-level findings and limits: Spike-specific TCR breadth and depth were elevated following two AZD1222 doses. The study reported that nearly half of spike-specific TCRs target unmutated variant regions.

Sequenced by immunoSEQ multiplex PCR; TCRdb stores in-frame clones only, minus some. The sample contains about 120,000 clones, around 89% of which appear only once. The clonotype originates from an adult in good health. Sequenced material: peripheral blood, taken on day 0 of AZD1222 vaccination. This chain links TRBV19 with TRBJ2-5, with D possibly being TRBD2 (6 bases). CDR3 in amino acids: CASKGRQETQYF. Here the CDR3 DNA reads TGTGCCAGTAAAGGGAGGCAAGAGACCCAGTACTTC. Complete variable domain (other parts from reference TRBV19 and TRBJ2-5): DGGITQSPKYLFRKEGQNVTLSCEQNLNHDAMYWYRQDPGQGLRLIYYSQIVNDFQKGDIAEGYSVSREKKESFPLTVTSAQKNPTAFYLCASKGRQETQYFGPGTRLLVL.